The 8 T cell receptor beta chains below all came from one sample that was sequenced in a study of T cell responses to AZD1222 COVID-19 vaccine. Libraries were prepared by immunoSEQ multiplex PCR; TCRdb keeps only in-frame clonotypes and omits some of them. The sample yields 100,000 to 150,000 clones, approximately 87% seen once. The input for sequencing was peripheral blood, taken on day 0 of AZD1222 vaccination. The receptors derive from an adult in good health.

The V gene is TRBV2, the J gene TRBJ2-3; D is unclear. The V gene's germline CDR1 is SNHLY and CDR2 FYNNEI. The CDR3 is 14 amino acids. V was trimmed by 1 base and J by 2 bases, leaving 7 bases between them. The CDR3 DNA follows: TGTGCCAGCAGTGAAGTTGGTTTCACAGATACGCAGTATTTT. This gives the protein CASSEVGFTDTQYF.

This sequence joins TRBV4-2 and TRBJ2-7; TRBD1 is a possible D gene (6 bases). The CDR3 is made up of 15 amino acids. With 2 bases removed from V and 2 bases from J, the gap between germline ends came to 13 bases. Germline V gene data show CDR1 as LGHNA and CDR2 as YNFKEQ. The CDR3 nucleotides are TGTGCCAGCAGCCAAATGAGGGGGTCAACCTACGAGCAGTACTTC. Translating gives CASSQMRGSTYEQYF.

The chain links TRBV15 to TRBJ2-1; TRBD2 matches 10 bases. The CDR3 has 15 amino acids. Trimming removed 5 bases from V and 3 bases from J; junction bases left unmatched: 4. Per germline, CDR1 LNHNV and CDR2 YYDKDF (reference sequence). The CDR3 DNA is TGTGCCACCAGCCTAGCGGGGGCCAACTACAATGAGCAGTTCTTC. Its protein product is CATSLAGANYNEQFF.

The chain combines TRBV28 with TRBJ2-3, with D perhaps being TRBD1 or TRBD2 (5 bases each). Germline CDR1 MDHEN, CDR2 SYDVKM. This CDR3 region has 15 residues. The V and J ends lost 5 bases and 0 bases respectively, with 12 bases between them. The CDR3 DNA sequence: TGTGCCAGCAGTGTCCGGGACGGAAGCACAGATACGCAGTATTTT. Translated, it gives CASSVRDGSTDTQYF. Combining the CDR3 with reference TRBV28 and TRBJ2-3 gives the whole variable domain DVKVTQSSRYLVKRTGEKVFLECVQDMDHENMFWYRQDPGLGLRLIYFSYDVKMKEKGDIPEGYSVSREKKERFSLILESASTNQTSMYLCASSVRDGSTDTQYFGPGTRLTVL.

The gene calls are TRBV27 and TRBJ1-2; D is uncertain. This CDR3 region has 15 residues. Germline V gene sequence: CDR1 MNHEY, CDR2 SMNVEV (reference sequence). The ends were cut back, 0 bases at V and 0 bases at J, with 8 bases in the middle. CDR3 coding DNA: TGTGCCAGCAGTTTATCGGACGGGTCTAACTATGGCTACACCTTC. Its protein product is CASSLSDGSNYGYTF.

CDR3 sequence reads: CASSALDRDTDTQYF. The CDR3 coding sequence is TGTGCCAGCAGTGCCTTAGACAGGGACACAGATACGCAGTATTTT. The rearrangement joins TRBV25-1 to TRBJ2-3, with TRBD1 matching 7 bases. Germline V gene sequence: CDR1 MGHDK, CDR2 SYGVNS. The CDR3 consists of 15 residues. Trimming at V came to 4 bases and at J to 2 bases, leaving 6 bases not matched to a gene.

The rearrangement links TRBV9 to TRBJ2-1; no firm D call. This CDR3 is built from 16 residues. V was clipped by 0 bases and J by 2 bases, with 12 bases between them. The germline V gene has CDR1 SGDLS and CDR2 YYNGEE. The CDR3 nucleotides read TGTGCCAGCAGCGTAGAAGTGGGATCAGCCTACAATGAGCAGTTCTTC. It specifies CASSVEVGSAYNEQFF. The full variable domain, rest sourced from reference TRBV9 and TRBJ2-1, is DSGVTQTPKHLITATGQRVTLRCSPRSGDLSVYWYQQSLDQGLQFLIQYYNGEERAKGNILERFSAQQFPDLHSELNLSSLELGDSALYFCASSVEVGSAYNEQFFGPGTRLTVL.

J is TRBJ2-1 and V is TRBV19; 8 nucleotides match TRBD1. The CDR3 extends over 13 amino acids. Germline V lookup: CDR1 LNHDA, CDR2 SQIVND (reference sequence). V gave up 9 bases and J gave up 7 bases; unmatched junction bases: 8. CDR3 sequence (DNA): TGTGCCAGCCTCGGGACAGGTTGGAATGAGCAGTTCTTC. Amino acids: CASLGTGWNEQFF.